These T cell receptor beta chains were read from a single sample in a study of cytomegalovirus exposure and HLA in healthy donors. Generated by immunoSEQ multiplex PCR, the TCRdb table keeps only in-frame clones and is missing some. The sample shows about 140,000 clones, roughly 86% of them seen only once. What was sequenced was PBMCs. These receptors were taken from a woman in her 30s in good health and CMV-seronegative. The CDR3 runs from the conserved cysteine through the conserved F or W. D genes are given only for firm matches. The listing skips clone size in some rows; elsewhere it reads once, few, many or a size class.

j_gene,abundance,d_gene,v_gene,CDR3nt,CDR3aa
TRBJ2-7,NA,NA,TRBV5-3,TGTGCCAGAATCCCCCGGCGGCCACAAGCATGGTGCTACGAGCAGTACTTC,CARIPRRPQAWCYEQYF
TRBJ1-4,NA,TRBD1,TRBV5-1,TGCGCCAGCAGCGGGGGGGACAGGGGGCATAAGAGTGAAAAACTGTTTTTT,CASSGGDRGHKSEKLFF
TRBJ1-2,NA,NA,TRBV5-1,TGCGCCAGCAGCTTAACAGGCGGTGGCTACACCTTC,CASSLTGGGYTF
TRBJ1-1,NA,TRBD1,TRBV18,TGTGCCAGCTCCGAACAGGGGATGAACACTGAAGCTTTCTTT,CASSEQGMNTEAFF
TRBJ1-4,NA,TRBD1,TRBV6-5,TGTGCCAGCAGTCGACAGGGGGTTCATGAAAAACTGTTTTTT,CASSRQGVHEKLFF
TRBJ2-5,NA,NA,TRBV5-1,TGCGCCAGCAGCTTCCTCGAGGGAGAGACCCAGTACTTC,CASSFLEGETQYF
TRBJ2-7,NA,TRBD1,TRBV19,TGTGCCAGTAGTATGGACAGGGGGCAGCAGTACTTC,CASSMDRGQQYF
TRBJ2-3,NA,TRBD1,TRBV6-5,TGTGCCAGCATTCCGGGACAGGGGTTTACAGATACGCAGTATTTT,CASIPGQGFTDTQYF
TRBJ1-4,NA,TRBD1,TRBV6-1,TGTGCCAGCAGGGAGGGACAGTTTAATGAAAAACTGTTTTTT,CASREGQFNEKLFF
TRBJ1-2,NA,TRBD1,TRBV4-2,TGTGCCAGCAGCCTCCGGGACAGGGGTTATGGCTACACCTTC,CASSLRDRGYGYTF
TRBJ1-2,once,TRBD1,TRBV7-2,TGTGCCAGCAGCTTTGACAGGGACTATGGCTACACCTTC,CASSFDRDYGYTF
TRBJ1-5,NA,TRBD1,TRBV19,TGTGCCAGTAGTAACAGGGGGAATAGCAATCAGCCCCAGCATTTT,CASSNRGNSNQPQHF
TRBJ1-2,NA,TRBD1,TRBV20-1,TGCAGTGCTTCCCAGGGGGATGGCTACACCTTC,CSASQGDGYTF
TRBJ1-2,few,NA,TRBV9,TGTGCCAGCAGCCGGGACATATATGGCTACACCTTC,CASSRDIYGYTF
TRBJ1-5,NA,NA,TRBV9,TGTGCCAGCAGCAGGGGAGGGTTTCAGCAGCCCCAGCATTTT,CASSRGGFQQPQHF
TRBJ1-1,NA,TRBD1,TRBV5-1,TGCGCCAGCAGTCGCCTTACAGGGGGCACTGAAGCTTTCTTT,CASSRLTGGTEAFF
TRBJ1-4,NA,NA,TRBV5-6,TGTGCCAGCAGCCTGAGGGGGATTTCAACTAATGAAAAACTGTTTTTT,CASSLRGISTNEKLFF
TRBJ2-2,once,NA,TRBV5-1,TGCGCCAGCAGCTACAGGGATTCCGGGGAGCTGTTTTTT,CASSYRDSGELFF
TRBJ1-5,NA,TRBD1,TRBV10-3,TGTGCCATCAGTGTAACAGGGGATCAGCCCCAGCATTTT,CAISVTGDQPQHF
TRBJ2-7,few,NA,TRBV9,TGTGCCAGCAGCGAACACAGCTACGAGCAGTACTTC,CASSEHSYEQYF
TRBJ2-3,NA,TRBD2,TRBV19,TGTGCCAGTAGTAGGGGGGGAAGGGATACGCAGTATTTT,CASSRGGRDTQYF
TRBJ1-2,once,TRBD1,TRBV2,TGTGCCAGCAGTGGGGGACAGGGGCATGGCTACACCTTC,CASSGGQGHGYTF
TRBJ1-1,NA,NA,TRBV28,TGTGCCAGCAGTCCCCGTGTAACTGAAGCTTTCTTT,CASSPRVTEAFF
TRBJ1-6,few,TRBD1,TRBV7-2,TGTGCCAGCAGCTTAATGGGACAGGGTAATTCACCCCTCCACTTT,CASSLMGQGNSPLHF
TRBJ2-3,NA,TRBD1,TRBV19,TGTGCCAGTAATCCCAGGGGGCTTGGAGATACGCAGTATTTT,CASNPRGLGDTQYF
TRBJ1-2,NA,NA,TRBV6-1,TGTGCCAGCATCGGGGGGGGCTATGGCTACACCTTC,CASIGGGYGYTF
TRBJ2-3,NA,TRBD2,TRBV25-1,TGTGCCAGCAGTGAATTAATAGCGGGGGGGACAGATACGCAGTATTTT,CASSELIAGGTDTQYF
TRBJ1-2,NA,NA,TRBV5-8,TGTGCCAGCAGCTCCACGCGTTGGGGAGCTAACTATGGCTACACCTTC,CASSSTRWGANYGYTF
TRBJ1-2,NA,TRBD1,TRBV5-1,TGCGCCAGCAGCGTGGACAGGGTGTGGGGCTACACCTTC,CASSVDRVWGYTF
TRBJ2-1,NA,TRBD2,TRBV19,TGTGCCAGTAGTACCGACCTAGCGGCGATCTACAATGAGCAGTTCTTC,CASSTDLAAIYNEQFF
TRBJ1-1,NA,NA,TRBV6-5,TGTGCCAGCAGTTACTCCCGGTGGAACACTGAAGCTTTCTTT,CASSYSRWNTEAFF
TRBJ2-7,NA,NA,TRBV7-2,TGTGCCAGCAGCTATAACGGTCGCTCCTACGAGCAGTACTTC,CASSYNGRSYEQYF
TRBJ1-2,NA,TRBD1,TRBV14,TGTGCCAGCAGCCGTGGGACAGGACTCTATGGCTACACCTTC,CASSRGTGLYGYTF
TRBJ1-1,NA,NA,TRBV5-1,TGCGCCAGCAGCTTGATGCTGAACATGAACACTGAAGCTTTCTTT,CASSLMLNMNTEAFF
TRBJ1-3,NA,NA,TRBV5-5,TGTGCCAGCAGCTTGTACAGTCCTGGAAACACCATATATTTT,CASSLYSPGNTIYF
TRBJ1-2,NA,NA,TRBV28,TGTGCCAGCAGTTGGTCCCAAGAGATCTATGGCTACACCTTC,CASSWSQEIYGYTF
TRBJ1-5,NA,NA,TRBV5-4,TGTGCCAGCAGCTTAGCCCCCGATCAGCCCCAGCATTTT,CASSLAPDQPQHF
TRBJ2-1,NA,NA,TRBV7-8,TGTGCCAGCAGCTTTGACTTTACTATCAATGAGCAGTTCTTC,CASSFDFTINEQFF
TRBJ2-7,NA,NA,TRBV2,TGTGCCAGCAGTGAAGACAGGTTTACCTACGAGCAGTACTTC,CASSEDRFTYEQYF
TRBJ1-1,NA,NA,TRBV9,TGTGCCAGCAGCGAACAACGTACCACTGAAGCTTTCTTT,CASSEQRTTEAFF
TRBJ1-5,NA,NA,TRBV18,TGTGCCAGCTCACAAACCGAGTCGGAGCCCCAGCATTTT,CASSQTESEPQHF
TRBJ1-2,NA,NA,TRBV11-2,TGTGCCAGCAGCTTAGGATGGGGGAGGGACTATGGCTACACCTTC,CASSLGWGRDYGYTF
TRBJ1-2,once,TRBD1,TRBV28,TGTGCCACTACAGGGGTTTACGGCTACACCTTC,CATTGVYGYTF
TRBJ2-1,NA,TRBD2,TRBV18,TGTGCCAGCTCGCCTGCGACTAGCGGGGTTCGGAATGAGCAGTTCTTC,CASSPATSGVRNEQFF
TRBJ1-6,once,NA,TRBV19,TGTGCCAGTAGTAGCCAAAGAACAGGACAGCAAATGAGCTCCTATAATTCACCCCTCCACTTT,CASSSQRTGQQMSSYNSPLHF
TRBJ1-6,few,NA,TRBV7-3,TGTGCCAGCAGCTCCACGGTGGATTCACCCCTCCACTTT,CASSSTVDSPLHF
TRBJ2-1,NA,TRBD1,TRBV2,TGTGCCAGCAGTGGACAGGGTTCCTACAATGAGCAGTTCTTC,CASSGQGSYNEQFF
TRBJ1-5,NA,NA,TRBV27,TGTGCCAGTCAGAGGAGGGTTGGCAATCAGCCCCAGCATTTT,CASQRRVGNQPQHF